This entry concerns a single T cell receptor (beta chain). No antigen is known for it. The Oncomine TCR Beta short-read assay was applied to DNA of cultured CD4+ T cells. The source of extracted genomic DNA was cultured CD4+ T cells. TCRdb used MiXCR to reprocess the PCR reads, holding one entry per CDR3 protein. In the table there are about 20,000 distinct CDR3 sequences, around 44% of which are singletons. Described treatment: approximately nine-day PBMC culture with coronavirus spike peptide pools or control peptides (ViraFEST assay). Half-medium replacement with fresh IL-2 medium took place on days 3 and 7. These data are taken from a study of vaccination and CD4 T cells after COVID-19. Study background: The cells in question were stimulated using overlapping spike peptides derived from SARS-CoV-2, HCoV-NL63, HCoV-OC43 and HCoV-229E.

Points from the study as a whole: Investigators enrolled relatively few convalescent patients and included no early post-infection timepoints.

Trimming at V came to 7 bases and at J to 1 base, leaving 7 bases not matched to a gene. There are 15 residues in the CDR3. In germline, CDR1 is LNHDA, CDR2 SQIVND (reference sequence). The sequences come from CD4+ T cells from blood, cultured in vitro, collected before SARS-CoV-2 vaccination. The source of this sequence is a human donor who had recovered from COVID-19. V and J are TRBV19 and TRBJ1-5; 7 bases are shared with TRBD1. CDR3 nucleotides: TGTGCCAGTAATCCGACAGGGACGAGCAATCAGCCCCAGCATTTT. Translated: CASNPTGTSNQPQHF.